The next 28 T cell receptor beta chains were all read from a single sample in a study of blood T cell repertoires in COVID-19. The protocol was immunoSEQ multiplex PCR, while the TCRdb copy is restricted to in-frame clones and leaves out a portion. The sample lists some 250,000 clones, around 79% occurring once. The sample consisted of peripheral blood. Every receptor here comes from a woman over 75 with acute or convalescent COVID-19.

The chain combines TRBV5-1 with TRBJ1-2; 8 nucleotides match TRBD1. CDR3 length: 15 amino acids. From germline, CDR1 is SGHRS and CDR2 YFSETQ. V trimming: 0 bases; J trimming: 6 bases; junction bases outside the gene matches: 7. The CDR3 here is CASSLGAGGADGYTF. DNA of the CDR3: TGCGCCAGCAGCTTGGGGGCAGGGGGCGCGGATGGCTACACCTTC.

This clone turned up a few times. The J gene is TRBJ1-2, the V gene TRBV19, with 10 bases aligning to TRBD1. Germline lookup yields CDR1 LNHDA and CDR2 SQIVND (reference sequence). V lost 6 bases and J lost 7; bases outside the gene matches: 8. The CDR3 is made up of 14 amino acids. DNA for the CDR3: TGTGCCAGTAGGCAGGCCGGGACAGGGGCTGGCTACACCTTC. Its protein is CASRQAGTGAGYTF.

This chain joins TRBV19 and TRBJ1-2; 9 bases line up with TRBD1. V gave up 10 bases and J gave up 5 bases; unmatched junction bases: 5. The CDR3 is 12 residues long. Germline V gene lookup returns CDR1 LNHDA and CDR2 SQIVND (reference sequence). The CDR3 spells CAIQDRGYGYTF. CDR3 sequence (DNA): TGTGCCATTCAGGACAGGGGTTATGGCTACACCTTC.

The rearrangement links TRBV3-1 (or the pseudogene TRBV3-2) to TRBJ1-3; 9 nucleotides match TRBD1. From germline, CDR1 is LGHDT and CDR2 YNNKEL (reference sequence). Trimming took 4 bases from V and 1 from J; bases not matched to a gene: 5. The CDR3 is 16 residues long. The CDR3 spells CASSPGDRVSGNTIYF. In DNA, the CDR3 is TGTGCCAGCAGCCCGGGGGACAGGGTGTCTGGAAACACCATATATTTT.

The chain employs TRBV5-4 and TRBJ2-3, with TRBD2 matching over 14 bases. Trimming at V came to 4 bases and at J to 6 bases, leaving 7 bases not matched to a gene. Germline CDR1 and CDR2: SGHNT and YYREEE (reference sequence). The CDR3 is 16 residues long. The CDR3 region is CASSPRLAGGGDTQYF. DNA of the CDR3: TGTGCCAGCAGCCCTCGACTAGCGGGAGGGGGGGATACGCAGTATTTT.

V gene TRBV6-6 combines with J gene TRBJ1-5; D not certain. The length of the CDR3 is 15 residues. Germline V CDR1 and CDR2: MNHNY, SVGAGI (reference sequence). V was cut by 1 base and J by 2 bases, with 9 bases left in between. The chain's CDR3 is CASSYLGLGNQPQHF. CDR3 sequence (DNA): TGTGCCAGCAGTTACTTGGGCCTTGGCAATCAGCCCCAGCATTTT.

V usage is TRBV3-1 (or the pseudogene TRBV3-2) and J usage is TRBJ1-6; D is ambiguous. Germline V gene sequence: CDR1 LGHDT, CDR2 YNNKEL (reference sequence). The CDR3 sequence is 14 residues long. V lost 4 bases to trimming and J lost 10 bases, with 14 bases between them. CDR3 coding DNA: TGTGCCAGCAGCCTAATGTCCGAGGGATCACCCCTCCACTTT. It specifies CASSLMSEGSPLHF.

This clone has only a few counts. CDR3 in DNA: TGTGCCAGCAGTGAAAATCTACAGGGACCGGATGAGCAGTTCTTC. Protein sequence: CASSENLQGPDEQFF. The rearrangement joins TRBV2 to TRBJ2-1; D possibly corresponds to TRBD1 (6 bases). From germline, CDR1 is SNHLY and CDR2 FYNNEI. This CDR3 is 15 amino acids long. V lost 2 bases to trimming and J lost 8 bases, with 16 bases between them.

In its sample, this clone was seen many times. V gene TRBV12-3 or TRBV12-4 combines with J gene TRBJ2-7; TRBD2 agrees at 9 bases. After removal of 5 bases from V and 6 bases from J, the junction contained 5 bases not matched to a gene. The CDR3 runs 13 residues. The DNA for the CDR3 is TGTGCCAGCAGTATTAGCGGGAGTGTCGAGCAGTACTTC. Its protein product is CASSISGSVEQYF.

The V gene is TRBV2, the J gene TRBJ1-5; 9 nucleotides agree with TRBD1. CDR3 length equals 14 residues. Germline V CDR1 and CDR2: SNHLY, FYNNEI. The J segment lost 0 bases and the V segment lost 6 bases, leaving 0 bases of the junction unmatched. The CDR3 loop is CASRGQGSNQPQHF. The CDR3 nucleotides read TGTGCCAGCAGGGGACAGGGTAGCAATCAGCCCCAGCATTTT.

This chain joins TRBV27 and TRBJ1-4, with D possibly being TRBD1 (6 bases). This CDR3 is built from 15 residues. The germline gives CDR1 MNHEY, CDR2 SMNVEV (reference sequence). Trimming stripped 5 bases from V and 7 bases from J, with 17 bases between. CDR3 loop: CASSPSRGAGEKLFF. CDR3 DNA sequence: TGTGCCAGCAGTCCGTCCCGGGGGGCAGGTGAAAAACTGTTTTTT.

This clone was seen more than once but under ten times. The chain links TRBV7-2 to TRBJ2-3, with 11 bases matching TRBD2. The CDR3 totals 19 residues. The germline CDR1 and CDR2 sequences are SGHTA and FQGNSA. Unmatched junction bases numbered 16, after V lost 3 bases and J lost 5 bases. CDR3 in amino acids: CASSFRPKIAGGPVDTQYF. In nucleotides, the CDR3 is TGTGCCAGCAGCTTTCGACCCAAAATAGCGGGGGGGCCCGTAGATACGCAGTATTTT.

This rearrangement joins TRBV2 to TRBJ2-5, with TRBD1 matching 8 bases. The CDR3 has 13 amino acids. Germline CDR1 SNHLY, CDR2 FYNNEI. The junction had 3 bases not matched to a gene; V was cut back by 4 bases and J by 5 bases. The CDR3 reads CASSGTGMETQYF. CDR3 nucleotides: TGTGCCAGCAGTGGGACAGGGATGGAGACCCAGTACTTC.

The chain employs TRBV3-1 (or the pseudogene TRBV3-2) and TRBJ1-3; D is unresolved. This CDR3 has 12 amino acids. V was pared by 8 bases and J by 0 bases, with 5 bases between. Germline V gene sequence: CDR1 LGHDT, CDR2 YNNKEL (reference sequence). This chain's CDR3 is CASQISGNTIYF. In nucleotides, the CDR3 is TGTGCCAGCCAAATCTCTGGAAACACCATATATTTT.

The chain links TRBV7-2 to TRBJ1-5; D perhaps matches TRBD1 (5 bases). This CDR3 is 16 amino acids long. The germline V gene has CDR1 SGHTA and CDR2 FQGNSA. Trimming cost V 1 base and J 4 bases, with 14 bases left between them. As DNA, the CDR3 is TGTGCCAGCAGCTTAGTAGGGGCTCTGAAGAATCAGCCCCAGCATTTT. Protein: CASSLVGALKNQPQHF. Complete variable domain (other parts from reference TRBV7-2 and TRBJ1-5): GAGVSQSPSNKVTEKGKDVELRCDPISGHTALYWYRQSLGQGLEFLIYFQGNSAPDKSGLPSDRFSAERTGGSVSTLTIQRTQQEDSAVYLCASSLVGALKNQPQHFGDGTRLSIL.

To note about this clone: Different DNA sequences within this sample yield the same CDR3. This chain uses TRBV6-1 with TRBJ2-7; D gene uncertain. Germline V gives CDR1 MNHNS, CDR2 SASEGT. V lost 3 bases and J lost 0, with 3 bases in between. This CDR3 comprises 12 residues. The CDR3 sequence is CASSESSYEQYF. In DNA form, the CDR3 reads TGTGCCAGCAGTGAGAGCTCCTACGAGCAGTACTTC.

V and J are TRBV5-1 and TRBJ2-5; TRBD2 matches 10 bases. The CDR3 extends over 13 amino acids. V shed 4 bases, J shed 5 bases, and the junction held 2 bases outside the gene matches. Germline loops: CDR1 SGHRS, CDR2 YFSETQ. The CDR3: CASSPGLAETQYF. The CDR3 DNA reads as TGCGCCAGCAGCCCGGGACTAGCGGAGACCCAGTACTTC.

The rearrangement joins TRBV6-6 to TRBJ1-5, with D unclear. V was pared by 0 bases and J by 4 bases, with 10 bases between. The CDR3 sequence is 15 residues long. The germline V gene has CDR1 MNHNY and CDR2 SVGAGI (reference sequence). The CDR3 loop reads CASSYSDGGNQPQHF. Written as DNA, the CDR3 is TGTGCCAGCAGTTACTCGGACGGAGGAAATCAGCCCCAGCATTTT.

The chain recombines TRBV7-8 with TRBJ1-1; TRBD1 aligns across 9 bases. V shed 7 bases and J 6 bases; nucleotides not matched to a gene: 21. The CDR3 length is 18 residues. Germline CDR1 and CDR2: SGHVS and FQNEAQ. DNA of the CDR3: TGTGCCAGCATCCCATTCCGGTTCTGGGGACAGGGTCATCCTGAAGCTTTCTTT. Protein product: CASIPFRFWGQGHPEAFF.

V gene TRBV2 combines with J gene TRBJ1-2; 12 bases are a match to TRBD1. Germline CDR1 and CDR2: SNHLY and FYNNEI. The CDR3 has 14 residues. Trimming took 6 bases from V and 5 from J; bases not matched to a gene: 4. This CDR3 reads CASSGTGGQYGYTF. CDR3 DNA: TGTGCCAGCAGCGGGACAGGGGGCCAATATGGCTACACCTTC. Together with reference TRBV2 and TRBJ1-2, the CDR3 gives the full variable domain: EPEVTQTPSHQVTQMGQEVILRCVPISNHLYFYWYRQILGQKVEFLVSFYNNEISEKSEIFDDQFSVERPDGSNFTLKIRSTKLEDSAMYFCASSGTGGQYGYTFGSGTRLTVV.

This clone was counted a single time. This chain joins TRBV7-9 and TRBJ1-2, with a tentative D call TRBD1 (6 bases). Deletions cut 5 bases from V and 2 bases from J, with 12 bases between. The CDR3 is 14 amino acids. The germline V gene encodes CDR1 SEHNR and CDR2 FQNEAQ (reference sequence). As DNA, the CDR3 is TGTGCCAGCAGCCTCCAGACAGGAAACTATGGCTACACCTTC. Its translation is CASSLQTGNYGYTF.

This clone was seen a handful of times. The chain uses TRBV11-3 and TRBJ2-1; D is possibly TRBD2 (5 bases). V was trimmed by 5 bases and J by 2 bases, leaving 10 bases between them. This CDR3 has 14 amino acids. Germline CDR1 reads SGHNT; CDR2 reads YENEEA. Here the CDR3 reads CASSVDGAYNEQFF. In DNA form, the CDR3 reads TGTGCCAGCAGCGTCGACGGGGCCTACAATGAGCAGTTCTTC.

The J gene is TRBJ2-1, the V gene TRBV30; D may be TRBD2 (5 bases). The CDR3 has 14 amino acids. Looked up from germline, CDR1 is GTSNPN and CDR2 is SVGIG (reference sequence). Trimming left V 2 bases short and J 0 bases short, with 8 bases between. The CDR3 here is CAWSRAVSYNEQFF. CDR3 DNA: TGTGCCTGGAGTAGAGCGGTCTCCTACAATGAGCAGTTCTTC.

The rearrangement joins TRBV4-1 to TRBJ2-3, with D tentatively TRBD1 (5 bases). CDR1 and CDR2 from the germline V gene are MGHRA and YSYEKL. This CDR3 spans 17 amino acids. Trimming pared 4 bases from V and 1 base from J, leaving 18 bases between. The DNA of the CDR3 is TGCGCCAGCAGCCCAAGCCCCCATGGGGCAGGCACAGATACGCAGTATTTT. Residues: CASSPSPHGAGTDTQYF.

This clone was counted between two and nine times. The J gene is TRBJ2-7, the V gene TRBV20-1, with TRBD2 matching 7 bases. V trimming: 3 bases; J trimming: 5 bases; junction bases outside the gene matches: 7. CDR1 and CDR2 (germline): DFQATT, SNEGSKA (reference sequence). The CDR3 spans 13 residues. CDR3 sequence: CSASAGLGNEQYF. Written as DNA, the CDR3 is TGCAGTGCTAGTGCCGGACTAGGCAACGAGCAGTACTTC.

This clone was counted a few times. The chain combines TRBV10-1 with TRBJ2-5; TRBD1 is a possible D gene (6 bases). V was cut by 0 bases and J by 7 bases, with 27 bases left in between. The CDR3 extends over 19 amino acids. CDR1 is WNHNN, CDR2 SYGVQD, per germline (reference sequence). The CDR3 DNA reads as TGCGCCAGCAGTGAGTCGTTGAGGACAGTTTATTTGTTCAGGGGGACCCAGTACTTC. This encodes CASSESLRTVYLFRGTQYF.

The chain carries TRBV6-5 and TRBJ1-1; D gene uncertain. The CDR3 has 16 residues. The germline gives CDR1 MNHEY, CDR2 SVGAGI. Trimming removed 0 bases at V and 8 bases at J, with 19 bases between. For the CDR3, the DNA is TGTGCCAGCAGTTACTCCCGACTACCTGTGGTGGGGGAAGCTTTCTTT. Its protein product is CASSYSRLPVVGEAFF.

This chain uses TRBV6-5 with TRBJ1-1; maybe TRBD1 (5 bases). The CDR3 is made up of 15 amino acids. CDR1 is MNHEY and CDR2 is SVGAGI in the germline V gene. The V end lost 5 bases, the J end lost 2 bases, and 15 bases lay between the germline ends. Here the CDR3 reads CASSQTAGPNTEAFF. Written as DNA, the CDR3 is TGTGCCAGCAGTCAAACAGCGGGACCCAACACTGAAGCTTTCTTT.